The following is a T cell receptor (beta chain) sequence with its context. Antigen: not known. The sample is drawn from a study of cytomegalovirus exposure and HLA in healthy donors. In the study overall: Early released data had about 80 million unique TCRs, all coming from HLA-typed donors. General study findings and limits: In a later analysis, a missense DCLRE1C variant was linked to TCR beta V- and J-gene trimming. CMV serostatus was the sole immune exposure information available. Relative to equally common others, HLA-associated TCR beta chains showed greater clonal expansion in a later analysis.

This CDR3 is built from 15 residues. Trimming took 3 bases from V and 3 from J; bases not matched to a gene: 6. Germline V gives CDR1 SEHNR, CDR2 FQNEAQ (reference sequence). PCR was performed using 60 Vbeta and 13 Jbeta primers. The repertoire was sequenced with immunoSEQ multiplex PCR; TCRdb's copy has only in-frame clones and lacks some. The sample has about 150,000 clones, approximately 70% seen once. The V gene is TRBV7-9, the J gene TRBJ2-7; 9 bases map to TRBD1. This receptor was taken from a woman aged 55 to 70 in good health and CMV-seropositive. Sample: PBMCs. The CDR3 coding sequence is TGTGCCAGCAGCTTCCTCGGGACAGGGAGCTACGAGCAGTACTTC. As protein: CASSFLGTGSYEQYF.